The present TCR beta chain was sequenced within a study of blood T cell repertoires in COVID-19. Clones were read by immunoSEQ multiplex PCR, and TCRdb kept only the in-frame ones, dropping some. The repertoire consists of nearly 110,000 clones, with more than 70% occurring once and the leading ten covering about 4%. CDR3 size: 14 residues. Germline lookup yields CDR1 KGHDR and CDR2 SFDVKD. The V segment lost 0 bases and the J segment 4 bases; nucleotides outside the gene matches: 1. This sequence was found in a human donor in a cohort sampled during active COVID-19. This chain joins TRBV24-1 and TRBJ1-2; TRBD1 matches at 7 bases. Sequenced material: peripheral blood. The CDR3 region is CATSDLGTAYGYTF. CDR3 in DNA: TGTGCCACCAGTGATTTGGGGACAGCCTATGGCTACACCTTC.